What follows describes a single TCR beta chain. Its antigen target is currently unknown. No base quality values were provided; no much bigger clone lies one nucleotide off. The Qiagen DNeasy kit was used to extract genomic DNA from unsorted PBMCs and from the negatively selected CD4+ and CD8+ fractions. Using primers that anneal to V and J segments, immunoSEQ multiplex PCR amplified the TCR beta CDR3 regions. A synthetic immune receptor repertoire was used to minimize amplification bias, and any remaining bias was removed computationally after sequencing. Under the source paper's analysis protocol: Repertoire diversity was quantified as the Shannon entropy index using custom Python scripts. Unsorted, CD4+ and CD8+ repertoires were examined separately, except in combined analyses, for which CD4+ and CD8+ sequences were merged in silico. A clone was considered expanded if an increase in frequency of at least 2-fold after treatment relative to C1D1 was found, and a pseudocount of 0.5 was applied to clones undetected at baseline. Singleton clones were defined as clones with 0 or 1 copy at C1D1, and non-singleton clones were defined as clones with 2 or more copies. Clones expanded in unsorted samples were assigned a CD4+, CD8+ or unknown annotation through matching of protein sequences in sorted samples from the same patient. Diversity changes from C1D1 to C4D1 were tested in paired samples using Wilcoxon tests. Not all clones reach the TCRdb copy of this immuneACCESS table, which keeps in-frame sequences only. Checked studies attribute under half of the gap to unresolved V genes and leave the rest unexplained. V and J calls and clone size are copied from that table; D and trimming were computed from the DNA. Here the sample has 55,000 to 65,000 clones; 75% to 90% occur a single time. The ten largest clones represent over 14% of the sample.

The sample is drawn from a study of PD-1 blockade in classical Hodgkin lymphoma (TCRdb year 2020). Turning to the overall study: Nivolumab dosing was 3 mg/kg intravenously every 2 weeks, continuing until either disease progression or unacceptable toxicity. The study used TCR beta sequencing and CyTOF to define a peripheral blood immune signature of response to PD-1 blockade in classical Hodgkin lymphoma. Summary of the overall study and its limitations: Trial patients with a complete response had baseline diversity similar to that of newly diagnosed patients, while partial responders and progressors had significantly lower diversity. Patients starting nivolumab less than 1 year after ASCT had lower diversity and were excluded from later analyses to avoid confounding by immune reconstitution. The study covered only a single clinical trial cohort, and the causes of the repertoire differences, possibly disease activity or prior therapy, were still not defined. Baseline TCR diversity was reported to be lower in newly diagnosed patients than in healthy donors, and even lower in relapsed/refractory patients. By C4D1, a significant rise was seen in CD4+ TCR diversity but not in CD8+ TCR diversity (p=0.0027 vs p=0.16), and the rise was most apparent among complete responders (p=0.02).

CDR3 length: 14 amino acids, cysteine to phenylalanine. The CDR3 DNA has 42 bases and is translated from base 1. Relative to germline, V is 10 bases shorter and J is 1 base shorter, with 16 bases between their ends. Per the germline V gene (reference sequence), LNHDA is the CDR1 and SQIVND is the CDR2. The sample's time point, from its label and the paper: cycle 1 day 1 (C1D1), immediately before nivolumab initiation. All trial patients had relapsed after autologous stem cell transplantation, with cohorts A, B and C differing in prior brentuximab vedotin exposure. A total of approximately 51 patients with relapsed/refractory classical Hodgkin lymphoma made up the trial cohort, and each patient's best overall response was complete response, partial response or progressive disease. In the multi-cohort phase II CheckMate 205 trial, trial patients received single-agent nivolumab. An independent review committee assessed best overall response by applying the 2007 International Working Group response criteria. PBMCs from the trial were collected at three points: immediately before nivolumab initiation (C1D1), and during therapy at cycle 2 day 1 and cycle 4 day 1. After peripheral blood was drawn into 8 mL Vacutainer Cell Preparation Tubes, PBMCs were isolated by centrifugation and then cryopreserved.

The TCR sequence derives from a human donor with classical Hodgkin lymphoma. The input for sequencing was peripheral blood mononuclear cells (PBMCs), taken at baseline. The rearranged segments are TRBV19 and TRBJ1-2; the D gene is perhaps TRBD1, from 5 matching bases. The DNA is TGTGCCACCGGGGTGACAGAGCGTAACTATGGCTACACCTTC. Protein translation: CATGVTERNYGYTF.